This passage covers 14 T cell receptor beta chains from one sample sequenced in a study of blood T cell repertoires in COVID-19. This table comes from immunoSEQ multiplex PCR, and its TCRdb copy is limited to in-frame clones, with some not included. Found here are fewer than 100,000 clones, around 90% of them singletons; the top ten hold approximately 4.9%. The sample comprised peripheral blood. Source of these receptors: a man aged 70-80 years with acute or convalescent COVID-19.

The V and J genes are TRBV15 and TRBJ2-1, with TRBD1 matching over 11 bases. This CDR3 region has 16 residues. Germline values: CDR1 LNHNV, CDR2 YYDKDF (reference sequence). Losses at the gene ends were 6 bases for V and 2 bases for J; bases not matched to a gene: 6. The CDR3 DNA follows: TGTGCCACCAGGTCCCCGGGACAGGGGGCCTACAATGAGCAGTTCTTC. Encoded protein: CATRSPGQGAYNEQFF.

This sequence joins TRBV5-1 and TRBJ2-1, with 13 bases matching TRBD2. This CDR3 is built from 17 residues. V lost 0 bases to trimming and J lost 7 bases; unmatched junction nucleotides: 7. Germline-derived CDR1 and CDR2 are SGHRS and YFSETQ. CDR3 region: CASSLVPGLAGQNEQFF. The CDR3 coding sequence is TGCGCCAGCAGCTTGGTCCCGGGACTAGCGGGGCAAAATGAGCAGTTCTTC.

V and J are TRBV12-5 and TRBJ1-2; 7 bases map to TRBD1. Germline V gene sequence: CDR1 LGHNT, CDR2 FRNRAP. The CDR3 contains 15 residues. The V segment lost 1 base and the J segment 4 bases; nucleotides outside the gene matches: 6. The CDR3 nucleotides are TGTGCTAGTGGTTTGGCAGGGGGAGGTCTCTATGGCTACACCTTC. It specifies CASGLAGGGLYGYTF.

The rearrangement joins TRBV5-4 to TRBJ2-1; TRBD2 matches 10 bases. The CDR3 covers 15 residues. Germline values: CDR1 SGHNT, CDR2 YYREEE (reference sequence). The junction had 7 bases not matched to a gene; V was cut back by 5 bases and J by 5 bases. CDR3 in amino acids: CASSLSGGPHNEQFF. CDR3 in DNA: TGTGCCAGCAGTCTTAGCGGGGGGCCACACAATGAGCAGTTCTTC.

This clone was seen a handful of times. The chain joins TRBV7-2 to TRBJ2-7; the match to TRBD1 covers 8 bases. The CDR3 contains 15 residues. Per germline, CDR1 SGHTA and CDR2 FQGNSA. V lost 3 bases and J lost 3; bases outside the gene matches: 7. In DNA form, the CDR3 reads TGTGCCAGCAGCTTGGGGACAGGTAATAACTACGAGCAGTACTTC. Its translation is CASSLGTGNNYEQYF.

This chain connects TRBV30 to TRBJ1-5; D unresolved. This CDR3 is 13 amino acids long. Trimming pared 2 bases from V and 5 bases from J, leaving 10 bases between. Germline CDR1 reads GTSNPN; CDR2 reads SVGIG (reference sequence). CDR3 protein: CAWSSERDQPQHF. CDR3 DNA: TGTGCCTGGAGTTCGGAGAGGGATCAGCCCCAGCATTTT.

In its sample, this clone was seen once. The rearrangement uses TRBV4-1 and TRBJ2-1; D possibly corresponds to TRBD2 (7 bases). Germline V CDR1 and CDR2: MGHRA, YSYEKL. V lost 1 base, J lost 8 bases, and 15 bases lay in between. CDR3 length equals 15 residues. In nucleotides, the CDR3 is TGCGCCAGCAGCCAAGGGGAGGGGGTTGGGGATGAGCAGTTCTTC. Protein: CASSQGEGVGDEQFF.

The J gene is TRBJ2-1, the V gene TRBV7-9, with D maybe TRBD1 (6 bases). In germline, CDR1 is SEHNR, CDR2 FQNEAQ (reference sequence). Trimming removed 4 bases from V and 6 bases from J, with 7 bases in between. CDR3 length equals 12 residues. CDR3 loop: CASSYRVNEQFF. The CDR3 DNA is TGTGCCAGCAGCTACAGGGTCAATGAGCAGTTCTTC.

CDR3 DNA: TGTGCCAGCAGCGTAGTCGGGGGGCCCCCCAATGAGCAGTTCTTC. Translated, it gives CASSVVGGPPNEQFF. The chain carries TRBV9 and TRBJ2-1, with D possibly TRBD2 on 7 matching bases. This CDR3 region has 15 residues. Germline V gene sequence: CDR1 SGDLS, CDR2 YYNGEE. V dropped 0 bases and J dropped 6 bases, with 13 bases sitting between them.

This clone was found once. The rearrangement joins TRBV27 to TRBJ2-2, with D possibly being TRBD1 (6 bases). Germline-derived CDR1 and CDR2 are MNHEY and SMNVEV (reference sequence). Trimming pared 5 bases from V and 4 bases from J, leaving 11 bases between. The CDR3 consists of 14 residues. CDR3 sequence reads: CASSLRGGTGELFF. In DNA form, the CDR3 reads TGTGCCAGCAGTCTAAGAGGGGGCACCGGGGAGCTGTTTTTT.

The V gene is TRBV6-5, the J gene TRBJ2-7; 7 bases are a match to TRBD1. The CDR3 runs 14 residues. The V and J ends lost 6 bases and 2 bases, in that order; junction bases with no gene match: 7. Per the germline V gene, CDR1 is MNHEY and CDR2 is SVGAGI. The CDR3 is CASRYPGQTYEQYF. CDR3 DNA sequence: TGTGCCAGCAGGTATCCGGGACAGACCTACGAGCAGTACTTC.

The V gene is TRBV7-8, the J gene TRBJ2-7, with 7 bases fitting TRBD1. The length of the CDR3 is 14 residues. The trim removed 6 bases at V and 0 bases at J, leaving 5 bases unmatched. Germline V gene lookup returns CDR1 SGHVS and CDR2 FQNEAQ. The CDR3: CASSRQGASYEQYV. The CDR3 nucleotides are TGTGCCAGCAGTCGACAGGGCGCCTCCTACGAGCAGTACGTC.

This chain joins TRBV13 and TRBJ2-5, with D perhaps TRBD1 (6 bases). Germline lookup yields CDR1 PRHDT and CDR2 FYEKMQ (reference sequence). V lost 3 bases, J lost 1 base, and 12 bases lay in between. CDR3 size: 15 residues. CDR3 sequence reads: CASSFGTQSQETQYF. DNA for the CDR3: TGTGCCAGCAGCTTCGGGACACAGAGCCAAGAGACCCAGTACTTC.

V gene TRBV19 combines with J gene TRBJ2-1; the match to TRBD1 covers 11 bases. Germline V lookup: CDR1 LNHDA, CDR2 SQIVND (reference sequence). Trimming cost V 5 bases and J 9 bases; bases outside gene matches: 6. This CDR3 comprises 14 residues. CDR3 residues: CASSEDRGRSEQFF. CDR3 bases: TGTGCCAGTAGTGAGGACAGGGGGCGATCTGAGCAGTTCTTC.